One sample yielded the 24 T cell receptor beta chains listed below, sequenced in a study of blood T cell repertoires in COVID-19. Using immunoSEQ multiplex PCR, the repertoire was profiled, and TCRdb retains in-frame clones only, with some absent. This table has roughly 280,000 clones, about 87% appearing once. The sequenced sample was peripheral blood. The source of these receptors is a woman aged 55-69 years with COVID-19, enrolled during active disease.

The chain links TRBV7-9 to TRBJ1-4, with 10 bases aligning to TRBD1. CDR3 size: 16 residues. The V gene end was trimmed by 1 base and the J gene end by 8 bases; junction bases not matched to a gene: 7. Germline-derived CDR1 and CDR2 are SEHNR and FQNEAQ (reference sequence). CDR3 DNA: TGTGCCAGCAGCTTAGGACAGGGGGCTGGCGGGGAAAAACTGTTTTTT. Translation gives CASSLGQGAGGEKLFF.

The chain uses TRBV2 and TRBJ1-5; TRBD1 might be the D (5 bases). Germline V gene sequence: CDR1 SNHLY, CDR2 FYNNEI. The CDR3 is made up of 15 amino acids. V was cut by 3 bases and J by 0 bases, with 9 bases left in between. The CDR3 sequence: CASSDQGSSNQPQHF. The DNA of the CDR3 is TGTGCCAGCAGTGACCAGGGCAGTAGCAATCAGCCCCAGCATTTT.

J is TRBJ1-1 and V is TRBV29-1; maybe TRBD1 (6 bases). The CDR3 has 12 residues. Germline V gives CDR1 SQVTM, CDR2 ANQGSEA. V lost 2 bases and J lost 7, with 11 bases in between. The CDR3 DNA reads TGCAGCGTTGAACCTGGGGGCGGTGAAGCTTTCTTT. It specifies CSVEPGGGEAFF. The variable domain in full, completed from reference TRBV29-1 and TRBJ1-1, reads SAVISQKPSRDICQRGTSLTIQCQVDSQVTMMFWYRQQPGQSLTLIATANQGSEATYESGFVIDKFPISRPNLTFSTLTVSNMSPEDSSIYLCSVEPGGGEAFFGQGTRLTVV.

The gene calls are TRBV2 and TRBJ1-5, with 9 bases identical to TRBD1. Looked up from germline, CDR1 is SNHLY and CDR2 is FYNNEI. CDR3 length: 14 residues. Trimming took 6 bases from V and 7 from J; bases not matched to a gene: 7. DNA of the CDR3: TGTGCCAGCAGGGGACAGGGTATCCTCCAGCCCCAGCATTTT. This translates into CASRGQGILQPQHF.

This clone was detected a few times. The chain uses TRBV5-4 and TRBJ1-4; 7 bases line up with TRBD1. The trim removed 1 base at V and 8 bases at J, leaving 5 bases unmatched. This CDR3 is 14 amino acids long. CDR1 is SGHNT, CDR2 YYREEE, per germline (reference sequence). The CDR3 DNA reads TGTGCCAGCAGCTTGTTCGGACAGGCCGAAAAACTGTTTTTT. Translated: CASSLFGQAEKLFF.

V and J are TRBV29-1 and TRBJ2-7, with 7 bases matching TRBD1. CDR1 SQVTM and CDR2 ANQGSEA come from the germline V gene. The length of the CDR3 is 15 residues. After removal of 3 bases from V and 6 bases from J, the junction contained 14 bases not matched to a gene. CDR3 protein: CSVDTGAPLLSEQYF. CDR3 in DNA: TGCAGCGTTGATACAGGGGCCCCTCTCCTAAGCGAGCAGTACTTC.

The sample holds one count of this clone. Here the CDR3 DNA reads TGTGCCAGCAGCCCGATGAGGGGGACCAACTACAATGAGCAGTTCTTC. Translated: CASSPMRGTNYNEQFF. The rearrangement uses TRBV7-3 and TRBJ2-1; D may be TRBD1 (6 bases). Trimming took 5 bases from V and 3 from J, leaving 17 bases between them. The germline CDR1 and CDR2 sequences are SGHTA and FQGTGA. The CDR3 is 16 amino acids.

CDR3 in amino acids: CASSVGREMGAEQYF. In DNA, the CDR3 is TGTGCCAGCAGCGTAGGGCGGGAGATGGGGGCCGAGCAGTACTTC. This chain joins TRBV9 and TRBJ2-7, with a possible D match to TRBD2 (7 bases). With 0 bases removed from V and 6 bases from J, the gap between germline ends came to 16 bases. This CDR3 is 15 amino acids long. Per germline, CDR1 SGDLS and CDR2 YYNGEE.

V gene TRBV28 combines with J gene TRBJ2-2, with D possibly being TRBD2 (6 bases). CDR3 size: 15 residues. Between the trimmed V and J ends, which lost 6 bases and 3 bases, there was a span of 14 bases. Germline lookup yields CDR1 MDHEN and CDR2 SYDVKM. The CDR3 coding sequence is TGTGCCAGCAGAATCCCGGGAGCACACACCGGGGAGCTGTTTTTT. Its protein product is CASRIPGAHTGELFF.

The chain is built from TRBV7-3 and TRBJ2-1; weak D call: TRBD2 (5 bases). This CDR3 is 15 amino acids long. The germline V gene encodes CDR1 SGHTA and CDR2 FQGTGA. Trimming shortened V by 5 bases and J by 2 bases, and 13 bases separated the two germline ends. The CDR3 region has the DNA TGTGCCAGCAGCGCCGACGCGGGCCCCTACAATGAGCAGTTCTTC. Its translation: CASSADAGPYNEQFF.

V usage is TRBV5-1 and J usage is TRBJ1-1; D possibly corresponds to TRBD1 (6 bases). Trimming pared 5 bases from V and 1 base from J, leaving 12 bases between. CDR3 length: 14 residues. Looked up from germline, CDR1 is SGHRS and CDR2 is YFSETQ. The CDR3 DNA sequence: TGCGCCAGCAGATGGGACAACTCGAACACTGAAGCTTTCTTT. It yields the protein CASRWDNSNTEAFF.

The chain recombines TRBV6-1 with TRBJ2-7; 9 bases map to TRBD2. The V and J ends lost 2 bases and 4 bases, in that order; junction bases with no gene match: 12. The length of the CDR3 is 17 residues. In germline, CDR1 is MNHNS, CDR2 SASEGT. CDR3 in DNA: TGTGCCAGCAGTGAATCGGGGCCTAGCGGGACCCTTTACGAGCAGTACTTC. Encoded protein: CASSESGPSGTLYEQYF.

The V gene is TRBV19, the J gene TRBJ1-2; TRBD1 aligns across 8 bases. Looked up from germline, CDR1 is LNHDA and CDR2 is SQIVND (reference sequence). The CDR3 loop spans 13 amino acids. J was trimmed by 4 bases and V by 5 bases; bases with no gene match: 3. The CDR3 reads CASSVDRAYGYTF. CDR3 bases: TGTGCCAGTAGTGTGGACAGGGCCTATGGCTACACCTTC.

This chain connects TRBV28 to TRBJ2-5; the D is unclear. V was shortened by 7 bases and J by 4 bases, with 13 bases between the two germline ends. The CDR3 runs to 13 residues. Germline V gene lookup returns CDR1 MDHEN and CDR2 SYDVKM. CDR3 DNA: TGTGCCAGCACCCTTTTGTCGGGAGAGACCCAGTACTTC. This sequence encodes CASTLLSGETQYF.

The rearrangement joins TRBV30 to TRBJ2-6; a weak D match, TRBD2 (5 bases). Germline V gene sequence: CDR1 GTSNPN, CDR2 SVGIG (reference sequence). V lost 4 bases and J 1 base, leaving 14 bases between the germline ends. The CDR3 runs 16 residues. In nucleotides, the CDR3 is TGTGCCTGGATGATCAACACGGGGTCTGGGGCCAACGTCCTGACTTTC. Its protein is CAWMINTGSGANVLTF.

CDR3 in DNA: TGTGCCACCAGTGATTCGAGGGGGACTAATGAAAAACTGTTTTTT. It encodes CATSDSRGTNEKLFF. The chain combines TRBV24-1 with TRBJ1-4; TRBD1 is a possible D gene (6 bases). Germline values: CDR1 KGHDR, CDR2 SFDVKD. Trimming cost V 2 bases and J 2 bases, with 8 bases left between them. The CDR3 has 15 amino acids.

For the CDR3, the DNA is TGTGCCAGCAGCTTGGAGGCAGGGGAATCCTACGAGCAGTACTTC. Translation: CASSLEAGESYEQYF. The chain recombines TRBV5-4 with TRBJ2-7; D is possibly TRBD1 (6 bases). Trimming stripped 0 bases from V and 1 base from J, with 11 bases between. CDR1 SGHNT and CDR2 YYREEE come from the germline V gene (reference sequence). This CDR3 contains 15 residues.

The J gene is TRBJ2-2, the V gene TRBV7-6; TRBD2 agrees at 7 bases. Trimming removed 4 bases from V and 0 bases from J; junction bases left unmatched: 2. Germline V gives CDR1 SGHVS, CDR2 FNYEAQ. The CDR3 has 15 amino acids. The CDR3 region is CASSSRGANTGELFF. CDR3 bases: TGTGCCAGCAGCTCCCGGGGGGCGAACACCGGGGAGCTGTTTTTT.

This rearrangement joins TRBV18 to TRBJ1-5; no clear D gene. V was trimmed by 3 bases and J by 3 bases, leaving 12 bases between them. Germline V gene data show CDR1 as KGHSH and CDR2 as LQKENI. The CDR3 is made up of 15 amino acids. The CDR3 region has the DNA TGTGCCAGCTCACCCGCCGGCGGATACAATCAGCCCCAGCATTTT. It encodes CASSPAGGYNQPQHF.

The V call is TRBV5-8, the J call TRBJ2-2; 12 bases are shared with TRBD2. Germline V gene data show CDR1 as SGHTS and CDR2 as YDEGEE. The CDR3 is made up of 17 amino acids. The V segment lost 3 bases and the J segment 5 bases; nucleotides outside the gene matches: 8. CDR3 bases: TGTGCCAGCAGCTCCGCCCGACTAGCGGGAGAAACCGGGGAGCTGTTTTTT. Translation: CASSSARLAGETGELFF. The whole variable domain, remainder taken from reference TRBV5-8 and TRBJ2-2, is EAGVTQSPTHLIKTRGQQATLRCSPISGHTSVYWYQQALGLGLQFLLWYDEGEERNRGNFPPRFSGRQFPNYSSELNVNALELEDSALYLCASSSARLAGETGELFFGEGSRLTVL.

The gene calls are TRBV28 and TRBJ1-2, with D uncertain. Germline V CDR1 and CDR2: MDHEN, SYDVKM. The CDR3 extends over 14 amino acids. V lost 4 bases to trimming and J lost 4 bases, with 13 bases between them. In nucleotides, the CDR3 is TGTGCCAGCAGTTGGGTCCGGGTTATCTATGGCTACACCTTC. Encoded protein: CASSWVRVIYGYTF.

The chain combines TRBV24-1 with TRBJ1-5; D is undetermined. The CDR3 spans 19 residues. With 2 bases removed from V and 6 bases from J, the gap between germline ends came to 25 bases. CDR1 is KGHDR, CDR2 SFDVKD, per germline. CDR3 loop: CATSDSKPPYSARGQPQHF. DNA of the CDR3: TGTGCCACCAGTGATTCTAAGCCCCCTTACTCGGCCCGAGGTCAGCCCCAGCATTTT.

The chain uses TRBV28 and TRBJ1-1, with D unclear. V lost 4 bases to trimming and J lost 0 bases, with 12 bases between them. Per germline, CDR1 MDHEN and CDR2 SYDVKM. This CDR3 contains 15 residues. The CDR3 reads CASSSVASLNTEAFF. CDR3 coding DNA: TGTGCCAGCAGTTCGGTAGCCAGCCTGAACACTGAAGCTTTCTTT. The full variable domain, with the rest looked up from reference TRBV28 and TRBJ1-1, is DVKVTQSSRYLVKRTGEKVFLECVQDMDHENMFWYRQDPGLGLRLIYFSYDVKMKEKGDIPEGYSVSREKKERFSLILESASTNQTSMYLCASSSVASLNTEAFFGQGTRLTVV.

The chain joins TRBV19 to TRBJ1-1; possibly TRBD1 for D (6 bases). V lost 6 bases and J lost 0, with 8 bases in between. The CDR3 loop spans 13 amino acids. Germline CDR1 LNHDA, CDR2 SQIVND (reference sequence). CDR3 in DNA: TGTGCCAGTAGCACAGGGCTGAACACTGAAGCTTTCTTT. Its protein product is CASSTGLNTEAFF.